This T cell receptor beta chain was captured in a study of T cells after yellow fever vaccination (dated by TCRdb to between 2018 and 2021). About the investigation overall: The SMART-Seq v4 Ultra Low Input RNA kit was used to prepare libraries from fractions with low cell numbers. To follow T-cell clones before and after both primary and booster YFV17D yellow fever vaccination, bulk TCR alpha and beta repertoires underwent longitudinal sequencing. Blood samples were taken at several timepoints before and after primary and secondary immunization, and bulk PBMC replicates and cell subsets were isolated. Two healthy male donors, one aged 18 to 29 and one aged 30 to 40 years, made up the cohort.

TCR cDNA was made using 5'RACE template switching, a step that added a universal primer site and unique molecular identifiers. Priming of cDNA synthesis was performed from both the TCR alpha and TCR beta constant segments. Library amplification involved two PCR steps, and the second step added sample barcodes and sequencing adapters. Sequencing of libraries was performed on Illumina HiSeq 2500 (2x100 bp) or NovaSeq (2x150 bp). Per the original workflow: MIGEC handled demultiplexing of reads and collapsing into UMI consensus sequences, while MiXCR performed V(D)J alignment. Vaccine-responding clonotypes were defined with edgeR using replicate PBMC samples, requiring FDR below 0.01 and a log2 fold change above 5 up to day 15. Each bulk clonotype received a CD4 or CD8 identity based on whether the sequenced CD4 or CD8 repertoire contained that clonotype at higher abundance. TCRdb reanalyzed the raw reads on its own, using fastp at Q25 for trimming and MiXCR for clone calling, and kept in-frame beta chains. Rows with one shared CDR3 protein collapse into an entry with the most common genes and DNA. TCRdb, not the original authors, processed these V and J calls. The sample table holds about 230,000 distinct CDR3 sequences, of which over 6.5% were seen once. Around 1% of the sample goes to the ten largest clones.

This clonotype showed up just a few times. Its antigen is still unknown. Base qualities are not recorded, but no much larger clone differs from it by a single base. Taken with the paper, the label for treatment or condition translates to: live attenuated yellow fever vaccine strain. A standard Ficoll-Paque protocol was used to isolate PBMCs from peripheral blood. CD4 and CD8 T-cell fractions were isolated with Dynabeads CD4 and CD8 positive selection kits. TriZol was used to extract RNA from bulk PBMCs, from CD4 and CD8 fractions, and from dextramer-positive and dextramer-negative fractions. Points the paper makes about the study in general: A small share of clonotypes was detected in both CD4 and CD8 compartments, with the overlap likely arising from convergent recombination. After the booster, most of the clones that had expanded following primary vaccination were detected again (around 97% of CD4 and roughly 88% of CD8), which suggests that memory was broadly maintained. Compared with the primary T-cell response, the secondary T-cell response was weaker but faster, peaking on day 5 rather than day 15. Because abundant contaminating clonotypes from the bulk population could be contained in FACS-sorted repertoires, computational filtering was required. Because only a couple of donors were included in the study, the extent to which the findings can be generalized is limited.

From the germline V gene, CDR1 is MNHEY and CDR2 is SVGAGI. From the cysteine through the phenylalanine, the CDR3 covers 15 amino acids. Only CDR3 DNA remains: 45 bases, in frame from the first base. At the junction V is shortened by 7 bases and J by 5 bases, with 17 bases in between. The sample here was CD4+ T cells sorted from PBMCs, taken on the day of the yellow fever booster vaccination. In this chain, TRBV6-5 is recombined with TRBJ2-2; the D segment is perhaps TRBD1 or TRBD2, each sharing 5 matched bases. This clonotype was obtained from a man under 40 who received the YFV17D yellow fever vaccine. The DNA is as follows: TGTGCCAGCATCCTAACCGGGACGCGAACCGGGGAGCTGTTTTTT. Its product reads: CASILTGTRTGELFF.